This T cell receptor beta chain was documented in a study of cytomegalovirus exposure and HLA in healthy donors. Notes on the study in general: The classifier reportedly diagnosed cytomegalovirus status with high sensitivity and specificity.

Per germline, CDR1 SGHAT and CDR2 FQNNGV. The CDR3 is made up of 15 amino acids. V was clipped by 1 base and J by 4 bases, with 10 bases between them. Both 60 Vbeta primers and 13 Jbeta primers went into the PCR. Sequencing used immunoSEQ multiplex PCR; TCRdb keeps in-frame clones, though not all of them. The table has around 90,000 clones, 64% seen once; the top ten hold 2% to 2.5%. This clone is judged medium-sized. The antigen is unknown. Sequenced sample: PBMCs. The TCR originated in a human donor in good health. The chain is built from TRBV11-2 and TRBJ1-4; D gene uncertain. CDR3 coding DNA: TGTGCCAGCAGCTTAGTTCTAGGAGTTAATGAAAAACTGTTTTTT. It is translated as CASSLVLGVNEKLFF.